The 28 T cell receptor beta chains presented below share a single source sample, sequenced in a study of T cells in Graves' hyperthyroidism and ophthalmopathy. Researchers amplified the TCR beta CDR3 regions from RNA transcripts. The HTBI primer set served for first-round RT-PCR of the TCR CDR3. One entry per CDR3 protein, called by TCRdb with MiXCR from the multiplex PCR reads. The data show approximately 600,000 distinct CDR3 sequences, with approximately 15% seen just once and more than 6% held by the top ten. The sequenced material came from blood. The receptors come from a woman aged 18-29 years with Graves' ophthalmopathy.

This clonotype came up many times. The V call is TRBV7-3, the J call TRBJ2-1; D may be TRBD2 (7 bases). Germline V lookup: CDR1 SGHTA, CDR2 FQGTGA. The length of the CDR3 is 16 residues. The germline V and J ends were trimmed by 5 bases and 3 bases, with 17 bases remaining between them. The CDR3 sequence: CASSPYGGGHYNEQFF. CDR3 DNA: TGTGCCAGCAGCCCCTATGGGGGGGGCCACTACAATGAGCAGTTCTTC.

The table lists this clonotype with many counts. The chain has TRBV30 and TRBJ2-3, with 14 bases identical to TRBD2. Germline-derived CDR1 and CDR2 are GTSNPN and SVGIG (reference sequence). CDR3 length: 13 residues. CDR3 in amino acids: CSRTSGRTDTQYF. As DNA, the CDR3 is TGTTCCCGGACTAGCGGGAGGACAGATACGCAGTATTTT.

The rearrangement uses TRBV5-4 and TRBJ2-2, with 13 bases matching TRBD2. Per the germline V gene, CDR1 is SGHNT and CDR2 is YYREEE (reference sequence). Trimming at V came to 0 bases and at J to 4 bases, leaving 3 bases not matched to a gene. This CDR3 is 17 amino acids long. CDR3: CASSLVRTSGSTGELFF. The CDR3 DNA reads as TGTGCCAGCAGCTTGGTTCGGACTAGCGGGAGCACCGGGGAGCTGTTTTTT.

The sample holds many counts of this clonotype. The genes are TRBV28 and TRBJ2-3; 10 bases align to TRBD2. Trimming cost V 5 bases and J 4 bases; bases outside gene matches: 6. The CDR3 loop spans 15 amino acids. Per germline, CDR1 MDHEN and CDR2 SYDVKM. DNA for the CDR3: TGTGCCAGCAGTCCTAGCGGGAGAGGGGCAGATACGCAGTATTTT. It yields the protein CASSPSGRGADTQYF.

The chain couples TRBV20-1 to TRBJ1-1, with a weak D call TRBD1 (5 bases). The CDR3 sequence is 15 residues long. Deletions cut 0 bases from V and 1 base from J, with 12 bases between. CDR1 is DFQATT and CDR2 is SNEGSKA in the germline V gene (reference sequence). The CDR3 is CSARDDGTGNTEAFF. The CDR3 DNA is TGCAGTGCTAGAGACGATGGGACGGGGAACACTGAAGCTTTCTTT.

This clonotype is a singleton in its sample. This may be a read error, as it is one base from a much larger clone. The rearrangement uses TRBV11-3 and TRBJ1-6; D gene ambiguous. Germline CDR1 is SGHNT and CDR2 is YENEEA. This CDR3 is built from 12 residues. The CDR3 sequence is CVSSKDYSPLHF. DNA of the CDR3: TGTGTCAGCAGTAAGGATTACTCACCCCTCCACTTT.

In this sample, this clonotype turned up many times. The gene calls are TRBV6-1 and TRBJ2-7; 7 positions match TRBD2. Germline-derived CDR1 and CDR2 are MNHNS and SASEGT. J was trimmed by 4 bases and V by 5 bases; bases with no gene match: 11. This CDR3 is built from 15 residues. The CDR3 sequence is CASSSLQWGGYEQYF. The CDR3, as DNA: TGTGCCAGCAGTTCGCTCCAGTGGGGGGGTTACGAGCAGTACTTC.

V usage is TRBV9 and J usage is TRBJ2-5; D is perhaps TRBD1 or TRBD2 (6 bases each). The V gene lost 0 bases and the J gene lost 1 base, with 13 bases spanning the gap. CDR3 size: 16 residues. Germline values: CDR1 SGDLS, CDR2 YYNGEE. The CDR3 DNA is TGTGCCAGCAGCGTAGATGGGGGGCTCAGCCAAGAGACCCAGTACTTC. This codes for CASSVDGGLSQETQYF.

This clonotype was counted at least ten times. The chain carries TRBV13 and TRBJ2-7; D is unresolved. This CDR3 contains 12 residues. Germline V gene data show CDR1 as PRHDT and CDR2 as FYEKMQ (reference sequence). Deletions cut 6 bases from V and 0 bases from J, with 6 bases between. The CDR3 DNA reads TGTGCCAGCAGTCATAGCTCCTACGAGCAGTACTTC. Amino acids: CASSHSSYEQYF.

There are many counts of this clonotype. The J gene is TRBJ1-2, the V gene TRBV6-1; D not resolved. The germline V and J ends were trimmed by 6 bases and 2 bases, with 16 bases remaining between them. CDR3 length equals 15 residues. Germline CDR1 MNHNS, CDR2 SASEGT. The DNA for the CDR3 is TGTGCCAGCAGGATGAGGCCCGGAGGGAACTATGGCTACACCTTC. This codes for CASRMRPGGNYGYTF.

This clonotype came up many times. The gene calls are TRBV20-1 and TRBJ2-7; the match to TRBD2 covers 10 bases. After removal of 0 bases from V and 2 bases from J, the junction contained 4 bases not matched to a gene. Germline V gene lookup returns CDR1 DFQATT and CDR2 SNEGSKA (reference sequence). CDR3 length: 15 residues. This CDR3 reads CSAREPSGRTYEQYF. DNA of the CDR3: TGCAGTGCTAGAGAACCTAGCGGGAGAACCTACGAGCAGTACTTC.

Many counts were recorded for this clonotype. The chain combines TRBV27 with TRBJ2-2; maybe TRBD2 (6 bases). CDR3 length equals 14 residues. Germline CDR1 reads MNHEY; CDR2 reads SMNVEV (reference sequence). Trimming took off 3 bases at V and 6 bases at J, with 11 bases between the two ends. Here the CDR3 DNA reads TGTGCCAGCAGTTTCTACGGGAGCTCCGGGGAGCTGTTTTTT. Translated: CASSFYGSSGELFF.

This clonotype was detected many times. The chain carries TRBV6-4 and TRBJ1-1; D is unclear. The CDR3 sequence is 14 residues long. V was clipped by 7 bases and J by 0 bases, with 12 bases between them. Germline loops: CDR1 MRHNA, CDR2 SNTAGT. CDR3 in amino acids: CASKLGPMNTEAFF. CDR3 coding DNA: TGTGCCAGCAAGCTTGGACCGATGAACACTGAAGCTTTCTTT.

In this sample, this clonotype turned up many times. The chain links TRBV7-9 to TRBJ1-1; tentative D call: TRBD1 (6 bases). V was cut by 5 bases and J by 5 bases, with 18 bases left in between. Germline V CDR1 and CDR2: SEHNR, FQNEAQ (reference sequence). The CDR3 has 15 amino acids. CDR3 coding DNA: TGTGCCAGCAGCCGATCCGGGACACGTAGGACTGAAGCTTTCTTT. This sequence encodes CASSRSGTRRTEAFF.

For this clonotype: A clone one base away is much larger, so this may be a read error. The chain joins TRBV28 to TRBJ2-1, with 15 bases aligning to TRBD2. Trimming cost V 4 bases and J 8 bases; bases outside gene matches: 3. The CDR3 runs 15 residues. CDR1 MDHEN and CDR2 SYDVKM come from the germline V gene. This CDR3 is CASSSRTSGGDEQFF. CDR3 sequence (DNA): TGTGCCAGCAGTTCGAGGACTAGCGGGGGGGATGAGCAGTTCTTC.

This clonotype was seen at least ten times. The genes are TRBV7-2 and TRBJ2-5; 12 bases map to TRBD1. V lost 5 bases and J lost 5; bases outside the gene matches: 6. This CDR3 has 15 residues. Germline V CDR1 and CDR2: SGHTA, FQGNSA. CDR3 coding DNA: TGTGCCAGCAGCGACGGGACAGGGGGCGGGGAGACCCAGTACTTC. Its translation: CASSDGTGGGETQYF. The full variable domain, with the rest looked up from reference TRBV7-2 and TRBJ2-5, is GAGVSQSPSNKVTEKGKDVELRCDPISGHTALYWYRQSLGQGLEFLIYFQGNSAPDKSGLPSDRFSAERTGGSVSTLTIQRTQQEDSAVYLCASSDGTGGGETQYFGPGTRLLVL.

Many counts were recorded for this clonotype. This chain connects TRBV28 to TRBJ1-3; D gene unclear. V gave up 5 bases and J gave up 0 bases, with 8 bases separating them. CDR1 and CDR2 (germline): MDHEN, SYDVKM. The CDR3 has 14 residues. The CDR3 bases are TGTGCCAGCAGTCCCGAGCTCTCTGGAAACACCATATATTTT. Its translation: CASSPELSGNTIYF.

Only a few counts were recorded for this clonotype. The chain carries TRBV11-2 and TRBJ1-2, with TRBD1 matching over 10 bases. This CDR3 has 15 amino acids. Germline loops: CDR1 SGHAT, CDR2 FQNNGV. With V trimmed by 5 bases and J by 3 bases, 6 bases remained unmatched. The CDR3 bases are TGTGCCAGCAGCCCCGGACAGGGGGGACACTATGGCTACACCTTC. Its translation is CASSPGQGGHYGYTF. Variable domain in full (rest from reference TRBV11-2 and TRBJ1-2): EAGVAQSPRYKIIEKRQSVAFWCNPISGHATLYWYQQILGQGPKLLIQFQNNGVVDDSQLPKDRFSAERLKGVDSTLKIQPAKLEDSAVYLCASSPGQGGHYGYTFGSGTRLTVV.

This clonotype has just a few counts. The chain recombines TRBV18 with TRBJ1-2; weak D call: TRBD1 (5 bases). CDR1 and CDR2 from the germline V gene are KGHSH and LQKENI. Trimming cost V 3 bases and J 8 bases, with 19 bases left between them. This CDR3 has 15 residues. The CDR3 sequence is CASSPGAGPYEGYTF. The CDR3 coding sequence is TGTGCCAGCTCACCTGGGGCAGGGCCATACGAGGGCTACACCTTC.

In this sample, this clonotype turned up many times. The V call is TRBV12-3 or TRBV12-4, the J call TRBJ2-2; no firm D call. Trimming stripped 3 bases from V and 6 bases from J, with 8 bases between. The CDR3 is 13 residues long. CDR3 in DNA: TGTGCCAGCAGTTTCGGGTCGGCCGGGGAGCTGTTTTTT. Residues: CASSFGSAGELFF.

J is TRBJ1-2 and V is TRBV29-1; TRBD1 agrees at 7 bases. CDR1 SQVTM and CDR2 ANQGSEA come from the germline V gene. V gave up 0 bases and J gave up 8 bases; unmatched junction bases: 18. The CDR3 covers 17 residues. CDR3 amino acids: CSVEEGYAGRPGGGYTF. In DNA, the CDR3 is TGCAGCGTTGAAGAAGGTTACGCGGGACGGCCAGGGGGAGGCTACACCTTC. The full variable domain, its missing parts supplied by reference TRBV29-1 and TRBJ1-2, is SAVISQKPSRDICQRGTSLTIQCQVDSQVTMMFWYRQQPGQSLTLIATANQGSEATYESGFVIDKFPISRPNLTFSTLTVSNMSPEDSSIYLCSVEEGYAGRPGGGYTFGSGTRLTVV.

This clonotype was counted a few times. V is TRBV20-1 and J is TRBJ2-1; D remains unclear. The CDR3 has 15 amino acids. The V end lost 1 base, the J end lost 6 bases, and 16 bases lay between the germline ends. Germline V CDR1 and CDR2: DFQATT, SNEGSKA (reference sequence). The CDR3 sequence is CSARVNSPMGNEQFF. CDR3 DNA sequence: TGCAGTGCTAGAGTGAATAGCCCAATGGGCAATGAGCAGTTCTTC.

This CDR3 is CASSLALRGETQYF. The CDR3 nucleotides are TGTGCCAGCTCCCTAGCCTTGAGAGGGGAGACCCAGTACTTC. The chain recombines TRBV7-2 with TRBJ2-5; TRBD2 might be the D (5 bases). V dropped 8 bases and J dropped 5 bases, with 18 bases sitting between them. The CDR3 contains 14 residues. Per germline, CDR1 SGHTA and CDR2 FQGNSA. Full variable domain (outside the CDR3, taken from reference TRBV7-2 and TRBJ2-5): GAGVSQSPSNKVTEKGKDVELRCDPISGHTALYWYRQSLGQGLEFLIYFQGNSAPDKSGLPSDRFSAERTGGSVSTLTIQRTQQEDSAVYLCASSLALRGETQYFGPGTRLLVL.

The rearrangement uses TRBV12-3 or TRBV12-4 and TRBJ1-1; no firm D call. This CDR3 is 14 amino acids long. V lost 7 bases and J 0 bases, leaving 12 bases between the germline ends. The CDR3 DNA reads TGTGCCAGCAATAAGGGCAGGATGAACACTGAAGCTTTCTTT. Encoded protein: CASNKGRMNTEAFF.

This clonotype was seen repeatedly, ten times or more. The chain is built from TRBV6-5 and TRBJ1-1; 7 nucleotides align to TRBD1. Germline loops: CDR1 MNHEY, CDR2 SVGAGI. The CDR3 is 16 residues long. The J segment lost 0 bases and the V segment lost 2 bases, leaving 6 bases of the junction unmatched. The CDR3 sequence: CASSYPSTGMNTEAFF. The DNA for the CDR3 is TGTGCCAGCAGTTACCCCTCGACAGGGATGAACACTGAAGCTTTCTTT.

There are many counts of this clonotype. The V gene is TRBV9, the J gene TRBJ2-5, with a possible D match to TRBD2 (5 bases). CDR3 size: 14 residues. The V end lost 0 bases, the J end lost 10 bases, and 16 bases lay between the germline ends. Germline lookup yields CDR1 SGDLS and CDR2 YYNGEE. CDR3 DNA: TGTGCCAGCAGCGTAGACGGAGAGGAGGACGACCAGTACTTC. Translation: CASSVDGEEDDQYF.

The chain uses TRBV18 and TRBJ1-4; the D is unclear. This CDR3 has 15 residues. CDR1 and CDR2 from the germline V gene are KGHSH and LQKENI. V lost 3 bases and J lost 2, with 10 bases in between. The CDR3 DNA follows: TGTGCCAGCTCACCTCCCTCTTTGACTAATGAAAAACTGTTTTTT. As protein: CASSPPSLTNEKLFF.

This clonotype has a count of ten or more. The chain links TRBV2 to TRBJ2-1; 11 nucleotides match TRBD2. There are 16 residues in the CDR3. The trim removed 6 bases at V and 7 bases at J, leaving 11 bases unmatched. Germline loops: CDR1 SNHLY, CDR2 FYNNEI. CDR3 DNA: TGTGCCAGCAGGGGGGGGATTAGCGGGAGGGGGAATGAGCAGTTCTTC. Its protein is CASRGGISGRGNEQFF.